This TCR beta chain derives from a study of blood T cell repertoires in COVID-19. Overall study: PBMCs, B-cell-depleted T cells, or T cells provided the cDNA or gDNA that made up the material.

The method was immunoSEQ multiplex PCR; TCRdb's version includes in-frame clones alone and lacks a portion of them. This sample has about 440,000 clones; 70% to 90% occur once, and the top ten carry approximately 2%. This CDR3 region has 11 residues. Germline V lookup: CDR1 KGHSH, CDR2 LQKENI. Trimming removed 4 bases from V and 5 bases from J, with 5 bases in between. In terms of age and location, participants ranged from roughly 18 to 89 years and lived in about 25 US areas. Self-reported history from a screening survey and questionnaire set each donor's cohort. This TCR came from a young woman with acute COVID-19. The chain has TRBV18 and TRBJ1-1, with no clear D. Specimen: PBMCs or T cells enriched from blood (not recorded which). DNA for the CDR3: TGTGCCAGCTCACTTGAGACTGAAGCTTTCTTT. As protein: CASSLETEAFF. Complete variable domain (other parts from reference TRBV18 and TRBJ1-1): NAGVMQNPRHLVRRRGQEARLRCSPMKGHSHVYWYRQLPEEGLKFMVYLQKENIIDESGMPKERFSAEFPKEGPSILRIQQVVRGDSAAYFCASSLETEAFFGQGTRLTVV.